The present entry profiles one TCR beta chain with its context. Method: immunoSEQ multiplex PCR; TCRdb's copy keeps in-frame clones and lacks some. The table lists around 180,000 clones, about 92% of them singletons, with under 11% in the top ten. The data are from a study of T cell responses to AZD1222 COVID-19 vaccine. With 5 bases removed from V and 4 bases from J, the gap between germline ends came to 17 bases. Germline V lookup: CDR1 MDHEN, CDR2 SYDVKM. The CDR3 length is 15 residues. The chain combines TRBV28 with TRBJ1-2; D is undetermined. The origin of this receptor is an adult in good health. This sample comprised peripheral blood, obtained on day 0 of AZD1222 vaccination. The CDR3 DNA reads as TGTGCCAGCAGTACCCCCGCCGAGGGTAGCTATGGCTACACCTTC. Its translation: CASSTPAEGSYGYTF.